This T cell receptor beta chain was profiled in a study of CD8 T cells in Susac syndrome. This CDR3 has 16 amino acids. Per the germline V gene, CDR1 is SGHRS and CDR2 is YFSETQ. With 0 bases removed from V and 4 bases from J, the gap between germline ends came to 16 bases. In blood CD8+ and CD4+ T cells, TCR beta underwent sequencing. An input of roughly 0.5 to 1 ug of RNA was subjected to reverse transcription using random hexamers. Amplification of TCR beta CDR3 was carried out by immunoSEQ multiplex PCR, which covered 54 Vbeta and 13 Jbeta segments. TCRdb itself ran the immunoSEQ multiplex PCR reads through MiXCR, one entry per CDR3 protein. The table shows approximately 140,000 distinct CDR3 sequences, with roughly 96% occurring only once.

The receptor was derived from a human donor with multiple sclerosis. Specimen: CD4+ T cells from PBMCs. The J gene is TRBJ1-1, the V gene TRBV5-1; maybe TRBD1 (5 bases). The CDR3 DNA reads TGCGCCAGCAGCTTGGCCGAGACAGCCCCGTCCACTGAAGCTTTCTTT. This translates into CASSLAETAPSTEAFF. The whole variable domain, filled in from reference TRBV5-1 and TRBJ1-1, reads KAGVTQTPRYLIKTRGQQVTLSCSPISGHRSVSWYQQTPGQGLQFLFEYFSETQRNKGNFPGRFSGRQFSNSRSEMNVSTLELGDSALYLCASSLAETAPSTEAFFGQGTRLTVV.